This TCR beta chain emerged from a study of blood T cell repertoires in COVID-19 (dated by TCRdb to the early 2020s). A note on the overall study: Samples covering the acute and convalescent phases of COVID-19 were provided by collaborators in the United States, Italy and Spain. The material from the prospective study consisted of cDNA or gDNA derived from T cells, B-cell-depleted T cells, or PBMCs. Deeply sampled blood TCRbeta repertoires from subjects exposed to, actively infected with, or recovered from COVID-19 were included in the dataset. The repertoires were released in a freely available public database meant as a resource for research on the immune response to SARS-CoV-2. The samples were drawn from the first 160 participants of the ongoing ImmuneRACE study and from about 1,200 subjects provided by 6 global collaborators. The sample metadata nearly always contained a de-identified subject ID, COVID-19 status, age in years and sex. Where available, HLA class I and class II types were obtained from metadata supplied by the sample provider rather than from assay-based typing.

In the prospective study, participants were roughly 18 to 90 years old, resided in approximately 25 geographic areas of the United States, and were enrolled through a virtual design. In the prospective study, participants were assigned to cohorts based on the clinical history participants reported in a screening survey and a study questionnaire. Recovered participants in ImmuneRACE Cohort 3 were defined as having two consecutive negative NP/OP PCR tests, clearance from a healthcare professional, or resolution of symptoms. In the prospective study, whole blood, serum and a nasopharyngeal or oropharyngeal swab were collected from each participant by mobile phlebotomists. Participants in the prospective study had the option to provide additional blood draws and questionnaires over an approximately two-month period. Before DNA extraction, prospective study blood samples were shipped either frozen or at room temperature.

A note on this clone: No antigen is known for it. No base quality information exists; no much larger clone differs at one position.

Study-level results and caveats: The amount of clinical and demographic metadata varied by source and participant and was provided uncurated.

The CDR3 holds 18 amino acids from the cysteine to the phenylalanine. Left in the record is the CDR3 DNA by itself, 54 bases read in frame from the first base. CDR1 is given as LNHDA and CDR2 as SQIVND, both from the germline V gene (reference sequence). Germline trimming: 9 bases from V, 5 bases from J; junction bases outside gene matches: 24. TCRbeta CDR3 regions were amplified from genomic DNA using the immunoSEQ Assay, a bias-controlled multiplex PCR. In the original analysis: Within the assay, amplification of reference gene primers was used to estimate how many nucleated cells each sample contained. To quantify the absolute abundance of each unique TCRbeta CDR3 rearrangement, sequence reads were collapsed and filtered. For each sample, productive Simpson clonality was calculated by taking the square root of Simpson's diversity index across productive rearrangements. The immuneACCESS repertoire file appears here via TCRdb, limited to in-frame rearrangements. These files lack a portion of the clones; in checked studies, under half of the deficit traces to unresolved V genes, and the cause of the others is not known. V and J calls and clone size follow that table, whereas D and trimming were derived from the DNA. Across this sample there are fewer than 300,000 clones, with 90% seen only once. The top ten clones comprise 0.95% to 1.2% of the sample.

The sequenced sample was PBMCs or T cells enriched from blood (not recorded which). Recombination connected TRBV19 to TRBJ2-5, and TRBD1 aligns with 7 junction nucleotides. The TCR sequence derives from a woman in her 30s who had recovered from COVID-19. This receptor carries the CDR3 CASHTTEGQWSVGETQYF. The nucleotides read TGTGCCAGCCATACCACAGAGGGACAGTGGTCTGTCGGGGAGACCCAGTACTTC.